This T cell receptor beta chain was sequenced in a study of shared clonotypes between healthy human individuals. Deep was the level used in running the assay. Using immunoSEQ multiplex PCR, the repertoire was profiled, and TCRdb retains in-frame clones only, with some absent. Of about 1 million clones in the sample, roughly 74% were seen once. Germline values: CDR1 MDHEN, CDR2 SYDVKM. V was clipped by 7 bases and J by 2 bases, with 17 bases between them. The CDR3 has 15 residues. The source is a man younger than 35 in good health. Some clones in this sample may be carry-over from other donors' samples. Sequenced: memory CD4+ T cells from PBMCs. The subset is: CD45RA-negative fraction. V is TRBV28 and J is TRBJ1-2; possible D gene TRBD1, 5 bases. The CDR3 reads CASTPPGHNNYGYTF. The CDR3, as DNA: TGTGCCAGCACCCCTCCAGGACATAACAACTATGGCTACACCTTC.